The entry below gives a single TCR beta chain sequence along with its context. This clonotype appeared a few times. Its antigen remains unidentified. The record has no base qualities; no much larger clone is one base away. Sequencer: Illumina HiSeq 1500. Using fastp trimming at Q25 and MiXCR clonotype assembly, TCRdb reanalyzed the public sequencing data and kept in-frame beta chains. Each CDR3 protein appears once, grouped with its most common genes and DNA. For this sample the table gives roughly 140,000 distinct CDR3 sequences, of which 20% to 30% were detected only once. In total, the top ten clones hold 9.5% to 12% of the sample. V is clipped by 0 bases and J by 2 bases, and the sequence between their germline boundaries is 9 bases long. The germline V gene supplies CDR1 SGHDN and CDR2 FVKESK. From the cysteine through the phenylalanine, the CDR3 covers 15 amino acids. Here the CDR3 DNA is all that survives: 45 bases in frame from base 1.

The sample belongs to a study of T cell repertoires in cytomegalovirus infection (dated by TCRdb to 2018 to 2020). For context, the study as a whole: Donor HLA type was relevant to the analysis, as public TCR beta signatures indicated carriage of CMV infection together with the matching HLA type.

Broader findings and caveats from the paper: The ex vivo response was dominated by HLA-C-restricted CMV-specific TCR beta clonotypes, and the single most frequent clonotype in two of eight donors was supplied by these HLA-C-restricted clonotypes. In both this cohort and an independent roughly 400-donor cohort, the cumulative frequency of public TCR beta family members distinguished carriers of CMV infection plus the relevant HLA type.

Sequencing was performed on PBMCs. This clonotype was obtained from a human donor in good health (CMV status not recorded). Some clones in this sample may be carry-over from other donors' samples. Recombination linked TRBV14 to TRBJ2-3, with no D gene named confidently. The nucleotide sequence reads TGTGCCAGCAGCCAAGAGATAACCAACACAGATACGCAGTATTTT. Its translation is CASSQEITNTDTQYF. Where the CDR3 stops, the reference TRBV14 and TRBJ2-3 genes take over; the full variable domain is EAGVTQFPSHSVIEKGQTVTLRCDPISGHDNLYWYRRVMGKEIKFLLHFVKESKQDESGMPNNRFLAERTGGTYSTLKVQPAELEDSGVYFCASSQEITNTDTQYFGPGTRLTVL.